These 22 T cell receptor beta chains came from one sample sequenced in a study of CD8+CD57+ T cells in acquired aplastic anemia. Genomic DNA constituted the template upon which TCR beta VDJ and CDR3 profiling was performed. Using its own MiXCR run on the reads, TCRdb lists one record per CDR3 protein. The data show approximately 58,000 distinct CDR3 sequences, approximately 52% seen once. In patients chosen for sequencing, flow cytometry had shown CD8+CD57+ cell expansion. The sequencing sample was made of sorted CD4+, CD8+, or CD8+CD57+ T cells (not recorded which) from PBMCs. The source of these receptors is a human donor with aplastic anemia.

There are many counts of this clonotype. This sequence joins TRBV11-3 and TRBJ1-1; D is uncertain. Trimming stripped 0 bases from V and 7 bases from J, with 6 bases between. CDR3 size: 12 residues. Germline V gene sequence: CDR1 SGHNT, CDR2 YENEEA. The chain's CDR3 is CASSLDSGEAFF. The CDR3 DNA is TGTGCCAGCAGCTTAGACAGCGGTGAAGCTTTCTTT.

This clonotype was observed at least ten times. This chain connects TRBV24-1 to TRBJ1-5; D is ambiguous. The CDR3 totals 14 residues. Germline CDR1 KGHDR, CDR2 SFDVKD. V was shortened by 4 bases and J by 6 bases, with 12 bases between the two germline ends. CDR3 sequence: CATSEQEVTQPQHF. The CDR3 DNA follows: TGTGCCACCAGTGAACAAGAGGTCACTCAGCCCCAGCATTTT.

For the CDR3, the DNA is TGTGCCAGCAGTGCCCCGAATCAGCCCCAGCATTTT. This translates into CASSAPNQPQHF. V and J are TRBV25-1 and TRBJ1-5; unclear D gene. The CDR3 totals 12 residues. V lost 4 bases to trimming and J lost 4 bases, with 5 bases between them. CDR1 is MGHDK and CDR2 is SYGVNS in the germline V gene.

The chain joins TRBV19 to TRBJ2-7, with D possibly being TRBD1 (6 bases). Per the germline V gene, CDR1 is LNHDA and CDR2 is SQIVND (reference sequence). The CDR3 spans 13 residues. Trimming stripped 3 bases from V and 4 bases from J, with 10 bases between. Here the CDR3 reads CASSIGQPYEQYF. The CDR3 DNA sequence: TGTGCCAGTAGTATTGGACAGCCATACGAGCAGTACTTC.

V usage is TRBV2 and J usage is TRBJ1-1; D is undetermined. The CDR3 length is 14 residues. The ends were cut back, 4 bases at V and 0 bases at J, with 9 bases in the middle. In germline, CDR1 is SNHLY, CDR2 FYNNEI. CDR3: CASSVGLMNTEAFF. For the CDR3, the DNA is TGTGCCAGCAGTGTCGGGCTAATGAACACTGAAGCTTTCTTT.

The chain uses TRBV25-1 and TRBJ2-5; D unclear. CDR1 and CDR2 (germline): MGHDK, SYGVNS. Between the trimmed V and J ends, which lost 4 bases and 3 bases, there was a span of 24 bases. This CDR3 has 18 residues. The CDR3 here is CASSVPLGKSPVKETQYF. CDR3 nucleotides: TGTGCCAGCAGTGTCCCTTTGGGGAAAAGTCCCGTTAAAGAGACCCAGTACTTC. The full variable domain, rest sourced from reference TRBV25-1 and TRBJ2-5, is EADIYQTPRYLVIGTGKKITLECSQTMGHDKMYWYQQDPGMELHLIHYSYGVNSTEKGDLSSESTVSRIRTEHFPLTLESARPSHTSQYLCASSVPLGKSPVKETQYFGPGTRLLVL.

The chain is built from TRBV15 and TRBJ1-5; tentative D call: TRBD1 (6 bases). The V end was cut by 0 bases, the J end by 7 bases, with 13 bases between. This CDR3 contains 15 residues. Germline V gene lookup returns CDR1 LNHNV and CDR2 YYDKDF (reference sequence). As DNA, the CDR3 is TGTGCCACCAGCAGAGATCGGGGGGCAGAGCAGCCCCAGCATTTT. Translating it yields CATSRDRGAEQPQHF.

Many counts were recorded for this clonotype. V and J are TRBV13 and TRBJ1-3; a weak D match, TRBD1 (5 bases). There are 14 residues in the CDR3. V was clipped by 5 bases and J by 8 bases, with 16 bases between them. Germline V CDR1 and CDR2: PRHDT, FYEKMQ (reference sequence). CDR3 nucleotides: TGTGCCAGCAGCCCCCTCGGGAGGGGTGACACCATATATTTT. Residues: CASSPLGRGDTIYF.

The J gene is TRBJ2-1, the V gene TRBV4-1, with 8 bases fitting TRBD1. The V and J ends lost 3 bases and 0 bases, in that order; junction bases with no gene match: 7. Germline CDR1 is MGHRA and CDR2 is YSYEKL. The CDR3 loop spans 17 amino acids. The CDR3 loop reads CASSQAIQGASYNEQFF. The CDR3 region has the DNA TGCGCCAGCAGCCAGGCGATCCAGGGGGCCTCCTACAATGAGCAGTTCTTC.

The chain employs TRBV7-3 and TRBJ2-7, with 9 bases identical to TRBD1. There are 14 residues in the CDR3. Trimming took 3 bases from V and 3 from J; bases not matched to a gene: 3. Germline V CDR1 and CDR2: SGHTA, FQGTGA. As DNA, the CDR3 is TGTGCCAGCAGCTTGACAGGGGGGATCTACGAGCAGTACTTC. It yields the protein CASSLTGGIYEQYF. The variable domain in full, with the rest retrieved from reference TRBV7-3 and TRBJ2-7, is GAGVSQTPSNKVTEKGKYVELRCDPISGHTALYWYRQSLGQGPEFLIYFQGTGAADDSGLPNDRFFAVRPEGSVSTLKIQRTERGDSAVYLCASSLTGGIYEQYFGPGTRLTVT.

The chain joins TRBV11-2 to TRBJ2-7; 7 bases line up with TRBD1. This CDR3 is built from 13 residues. Looked up from germline, CDR1 is SGHAT and CDR2 is FQNNGV. With V trimmed by 4 bases and J by 5 bases, 5 bases remained unmatched. CDR3 nucleotide sequence: TGTGCCAGCAGCTCAGACAGGGCCCACGAGCAGTACTTC. It is translated as CASSSDRAHEQYF.

This clonotype occurred a few times. V gene TRBV19 combines with J gene TRBJ2-5; D remains unclear. Trimming stripped 3 bases from V and 6 bases from J, with 5 bases between. The CDR3 has 11 amino acids. From germline, CDR1 is LNHDA and CDR2 SQIVND (reference sequence). The CDR3: CASSIHQTQYF. CDR3 nucleotides: TGTGCCAGTAGTATTCATCAGACCCAGTACTTC.

The chain uses TRBV2 and TRBJ1-1; a weak D match, TRBD1 (6 bases). Trimming cost V 11 bases and J 1 base, with 11 bases left between them. Germline CDR1 SNHLY, CDR2 FYNNEI. This CDR3 comprises 12 residues. The CDR3 is CAGAGANTEAFF. The CDR3 DNA reads TGTGCCGGCGCAGGGGCGAACACTGAAGCTTTCTTT.

This clonotype was detected ten times or more. The chain links TRBV7-9 to TRBJ1-1; TRBD1 is a possible D gene (6 bases). Trimming took 8 bases from V and 5 from J, leaving 12 bases between them. Germline CDR1 and CDR2: SEHNR and FQNEAQ (reference sequence). The CDR3 runs to 12 residues. The chain's CDR3 is CASVKGGTEAFF. The CDR3 DNA reads as TGTGCCAGCGTTAAGGGGGGGACTGAAGCTTTCTTT.

The chain has TRBV5-1 and TRBJ1-1; D uncertain. This CDR3 contains 13 residues. Trimming shortened V by 4 bases and J by 0 bases, and 7 bases separated the two germline ends. The germline V gene has CDR1 SGHRS and CDR2 YFSETQ. The CDR3 sequence: CASSGQMNTEAFF. The DNA of the CDR3 is TGCGCCAGCAGCGGGCAGATGAACACTGAAGCTTTCTTT.

This clonotype is labeled as medium-sized (0.01 to 0.1%). V and J are TRBV2 and TRBJ2-7, with 7 bases lining up with TRBD1. V gave up 4 bases and J gave up 2 bases; unmatched junction bases: 8. Germline assignment: CDR1 SNHLY and CDR2 FYNNEI. The CDR3 loop spans 15 amino acids. This chain's CDR3 is CASSGRGQLTYEQYF. CDR3 sequence (DNA): TGTGCCAGCAGTGGAAGGGGACAGCTAACCTACGAGCAGTACTTC. The entire variable domain, with the rest obtained from reference TRBV2 and TRBJ2-7, is as follows: EPEVTQTPSHQVTQMGQEVILRCVPISNHLYFYWYRQILGQKVEFLVSFYNNEISEKSEIFDDQFSVERPDGSNFTLKIRSTKLEDSAMYFCASSGRGQLTYEQYFGPGTRLTVT.

This chain connects TRBV5-6 to TRBJ1-2; no reliable D call. The CDR3 has 14 residues. V dropped 4 bases and J dropped 4 bases, with 14 bases sitting between them. CDR1 is SGHDT and CDR2 is YYEEEE in the germline V gene. Here the CDR3 DNA reads TGTGCCAGCAGCCTGCCCCTCGGTGGCTATGGCTACACCTTC. It translates to CASSLPLGGYGYTF.

This chain uses TRBV5-1 with TRBJ1-1; D not certain. V lost 1 base, J lost 4 bases, and 14 bases lay in between. Germline values: CDR1 SGHRS, CDR2 YFSETQ. The CDR3 totals 15 residues. The CDR3 loop is CASSLSTLEITEAFF. CDR3 sequence (DNA): TGCGCCAGCAGCTTGTCTACTCTGGAGATCACTGAAGCTTTCTTT.

The V and J genes are TRBV10-2 and TRBJ1-6, with TRBD1 identical over 9 bases. The CDR3 consists of 14 residues. Germline V gives CDR1 WSHSY, CDR2 SAAADI. J lost 10 bases, V lost 4 bases, and 5 bases had no gene match. The CDR3 DNA follows: TGCGCCAGCAGTGCGGGACAGGGCGAATCACCCCTCCACTTT. Protein sequence: CASSAGQGESPLHF.

The gene calls are TRBV7-8 and TRBJ1-3; no reliable D call. Germline CDR1 is SGHVS and CDR2 is FQNEAQ. The CDR3 consists of 13 residues. V was cut by 3 bases and J by 2 bases, with 5 bases left in between. The CDR3 region has the DNA TGTGCCAGCAGCTTGCGACCTGGAAACACCATATATTTT. Its protein is CASSLRPGNTIYF. The full variable domain, rest sourced from reference TRBV7-8 and TRBJ1-3, is GAGVSQSPRYKVAKRGQDVALRCDPISGHVSLFWYQQALGQGPEFLTYFQNEAQLDKSGLPSDRFFAERPEGSVSTLKIQRTQQEDSAVYLCASSLRPGNTIYFGEGSWLTVV.

V usage is TRBV20-1 and J usage is TRBJ2-5; 11 bases match TRBD2. This CDR3 contains 14 residues. Germline CDR1 reads DFQATT; CDR2 reads SNEGSKA (reference sequence). Losses at the gene ends were 5 bases for V and 4 bases for J; bases not matched to a gene: 6. The DNA for the CDR3 is TGCAGTGCTCAGACTAGCGGGGACTCAGAGACCCAGTACTTC. This codes for CSAQTSGDSETQYF.

The CDR3: CASSFRMLETQYF. Here the CDR3 DNA reads TGTGCCAGCTCATTTAGGATGCTGGAGACCCAGTACTTC. The V gene is TRBV7-8, the J gene TRBJ2-5; D uncertain. Trimming removed 8 bases at V and 5 bases at J, with 15 bases between. The germline gives CDR1 SGHVS, CDR2 FQNEAQ. The CDR3 sequence is 13 residues long.